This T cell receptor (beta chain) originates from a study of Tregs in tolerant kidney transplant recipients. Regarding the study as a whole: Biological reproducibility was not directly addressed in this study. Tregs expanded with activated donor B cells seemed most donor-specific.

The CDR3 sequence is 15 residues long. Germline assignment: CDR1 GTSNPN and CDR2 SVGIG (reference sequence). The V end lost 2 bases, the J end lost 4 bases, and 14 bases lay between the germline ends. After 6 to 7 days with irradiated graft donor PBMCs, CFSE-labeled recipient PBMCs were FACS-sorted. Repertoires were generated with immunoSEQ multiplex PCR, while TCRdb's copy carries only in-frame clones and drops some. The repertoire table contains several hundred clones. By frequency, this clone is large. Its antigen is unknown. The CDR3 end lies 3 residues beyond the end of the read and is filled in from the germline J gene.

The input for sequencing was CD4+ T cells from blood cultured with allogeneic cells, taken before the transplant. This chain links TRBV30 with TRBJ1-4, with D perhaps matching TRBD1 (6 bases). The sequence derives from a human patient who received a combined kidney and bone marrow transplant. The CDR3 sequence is CAWSQGQGGNEKLFF. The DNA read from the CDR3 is TGTGCCTGGAGTCAGGGGCAGGGTGGTAATGAAAAA.